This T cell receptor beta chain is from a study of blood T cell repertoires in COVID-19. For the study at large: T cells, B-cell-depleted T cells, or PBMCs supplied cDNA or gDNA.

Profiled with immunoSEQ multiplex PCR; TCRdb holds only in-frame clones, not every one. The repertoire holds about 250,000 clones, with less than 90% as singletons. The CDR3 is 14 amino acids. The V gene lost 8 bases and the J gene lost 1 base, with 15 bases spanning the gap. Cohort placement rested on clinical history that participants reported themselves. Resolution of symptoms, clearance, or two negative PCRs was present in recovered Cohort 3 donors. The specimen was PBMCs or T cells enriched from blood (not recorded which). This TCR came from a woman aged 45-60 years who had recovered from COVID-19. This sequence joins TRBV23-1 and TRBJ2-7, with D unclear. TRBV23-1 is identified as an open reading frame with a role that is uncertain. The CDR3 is CASVEVNTSYEQYF. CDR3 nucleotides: TGCGCCAGCGTCGAGGTGAACACTTCCTACGAGCAGTACTTC.